This TCR beta chain was sequenced in a study of T cell responses to AZD1222 COVID-19 vaccine. Findings and limits, study-wide: Donors, mostly white British, included more females; clonal diversity was possibly underestimated.

The assay was immunoSEQ multiplex PCR, and TCRdb's table has in-frame clones only and misses some. The table shows about 140,000 clones, with almost 90% occurring only once. This clone was seen once. Antigen: not known. The V gene lost 4 bases and the J gene lost 4 bases, with 13 bases spanning the gap. Germline CDR1 SGHKS, CDR2 YYEKEE (reference sequence). The CDR3 extends over 14 amino acids. The chain is built from TRBV5-5 and TRBJ2-3; no definite D call. The TCR sequence derives from an adult in good health. The specimen was peripheral blood, collected on day 0 of AZD1222 vaccination. The CDR3 spells CASSRPTVADTQYF. In DNA form, the CDR3 reads TGTGCCAGCAGCCGCCCGACGGTGGCAGATACGCAGTATTTT.